A few counts support the clone carrying this T cell receptor beta chain. Its specificity is unknown. These data are taken from a study of vaccination and CD4 T cells after COVID-19. The CDR3 has 17 amino acids. Germline values: CDR1 LNHNV, CDR2 YYDKDF (reference sequence). Trimming took 0 bases from V and 1 from J; bases not matched to a gene: 5. The assay that was used to sequence DNA from cultured CD4+ T cells was the Oncomine TCR Beta short-read assay. TCRdb redid the calling of the PCR reads with MiXCR, one entry per CDR3 protein. This sample has just under 9,000 distinct CDR3 sequences, with about 60% found just once. Stated treatment: roughly nine-day PBMC culture with coronavirus spike peptide pools or control peptides (ViraFEST assay).

The sequence derives from a human donor who had recovered from COVID-19. The sequenced material came from CD4+ T cells from blood, cultured in vitro. The gene calls are TRBV15 and TRBJ1-5; 8 positions agree with TRBD1. Here the CDR3 reads CATSRDRTGQSNQPQHF. CDR3 coding DNA: TGTGCCACCAGCAGAGATCGGACAGGGCAAAGCAATCAGCCCCAGCATTTT.